Listed here are 18 T cell receptor beta chains from one sample, sequenced in a study of T cell therapy after organ transplantation. Sequenced by immunoSEQ multiplex PCR; TCRdb stores in-frame clones only, minus some. This sample has approximately 20,000 clones, with 65% to 85% found just once. As to time point: 4-8 weeks after completion of therapy. Their recognized antigens are unknown. The sample consisted of CD8+ T cells from blood, taken after autologous CMV-specific T cell therapy. The receptors derive from a human patient who had received a solid organ transplant and had CMV disease. Some of the T cells may derive from the graft donor.

The chain is built from TRBV6-5 and TRBJ2-1; 7 bases are a match to TRBD2. Germline loops: CDR1 MNHEY, CDR2 SVGAGI. With 7 bases clipped from V and 5 bases from J, the junction kept 11 bases outside the gene matches. The CDR3 contains 15 residues. The CDR3 protein is CASTLGGREDNEQFF. As DNA, the CDR3 is TGTGCCAGCACCCTGGGGGGGAGAGAGGACAATGAGCAGTTCTTC.

This clone was counted once. The V gene is TRBV4-1, the J gene TRBJ1-2; D gene uncertain. V gave up 1 base and J gave up 0 bases, with 9 bases separating them. CDR1 is MGHRA, CDR2 YSYEKL, per germline. This CDR3 is 15 amino acids long. The DNA of the CDR3 is TGCGCCAGCAGCCAAGTTCGGACTCCTAACTATGGCTACACCTTC. This codes for CASSQVRTPNYGYTF.

The chain employs TRBV12-5 and TRBJ2-3; 7 nucleotides align to TRBD1. The CDR3 spans 14 residues. With 6 bases clipped from V and 4 bases from J, the junction kept 7 bases outside the gene matches. Germline V gives CDR1 LGHNT, CDR2 FRNRAP. The CDR3, as DNA: TGTGCTAGTGGCTATGACAGGGTTGCAGATACGCAGTATTTT. This gives the protein CASGYDRVADTQYF.

The V gene is TRBV27, the J gene TRBJ2-1; TRBD1 agrees at 8 bases. The CDR3 extends over 14 amino acids. Germline V lookup: CDR1 MNHEY, CDR2 SMNVEV (reference sequence). V shed 3 bases and J 5 bases; nucleotides not matched to a gene: 3. The CDR3 coding sequence is TGTGCCAGCAGTTTGGACAGGGCGAACAATGAGCAGTTCTTC. This translates into CASSLDRANNEQFF.

The genes are TRBV7-2 and TRBJ2-5; 16 positions match TRBD2. From germline, CDR1 is SGHTA and CDR2 FQGNSA. V dropped 0 bases and J dropped 7; count of bases not matched to a gene: 11. The CDR3 has 19 amino acids. The CDR3 here is CASSLASGLAGGPLTTQYF. The CDR3 DNA reads as TGTGCCAGCAGCTTAGCATCGGGACTAGCGGGAGGGCCATTAACGACCCAGTACTTC. The whole variable domain, filled in from reference TRBV7-2 and TRBJ2-5, reads GAGVSQSPSNKVTEKGKDVELRCDPISGHTALYWYRQSLGQGLEFLIYFQGNSAPDKSGLPSDRFSAERTGGSVSTLTIQRTQQEDSAVYLCASSLASGLAGGPLTTQYFGPGTRLLVL.

This chain joins TRBV6-1 and TRBJ1-4, with a tentative D call TRBD1 (6 bases). Deletions cut 5 bases from V and 8 bases from J, with 15 bases between. CDR1 MNHNS and CDR2 SASEGT come from the germline V gene. This CDR3 is built from 14 residues. The CDR3 loop reads CASSQQGIKEKLFF. CDR3 in DNA: TGTGCCAGCAGTCAACAGGGTATCAAGGAAAAACTGTTTTTT.

The chain has TRBV9 and TRBJ2-3; 7 nucleotides match TRBD2. Germline CDR1 SGDLS, CDR2 YYNGEE. Unmatched junction bases numbered 8, after V lost 5 bases and J lost 2 bases. This CDR3 has 15 residues. The CDR3 DNA sequence: TGTGCCAGCAGTGGGGGGGTCATACCCACAGATACGCAGTATTTT. Its translation is CASSGGVIPTDTQYF.

A few counts support this clone. The chain employs TRBV19 and TRBJ2-2, with D unresolved. Germline V lookup: CDR1 LNHDA, CDR2 SQIVND (reference sequence). The CDR3 contains 11 residues. V was trimmed by 3 bases and J by 6 bases, leaving 2 bases between them. The CDR3 reads CASSIPGELFF. The CDR3 DNA sequence: TGTGCCAGTAGTATCCCCGGGGAGCTGTTTTTT.

In this sample, this clone turned up a few times. The chain is built from TRBV7-6 and TRBJ1-5; a possible D gene is TRBD1 (5 bases). Germline V CDR1 and CDR2: SGHVS, FNYEAQ. Trimming took 5 bases from V and 6 from J, leaving 14 bases between them. The CDR3 has 14 amino acids. This chain's CDR3 is CASSEPGYGQPQHF. The CDR3 DNA is TGTGCCAGCAGCGAACCAGGGTACGGTCAGCCCCAGCATTTT.

The rearrangement uses TRBV27 and TRBJ2-1, with 8 nucleotides matching TRBD1. The J segment lost 0 bases and the V segment lost 5 bases, leaving 9 bases of the junction unmatched. Germline CDR1 reads MNHEY; CDR2 reads SMNVEV (reference sequence). CDR3 length equals 17 residues. The CDR3 protein is CASSPQGGLNSYNEQFF. CDR3 sequence (DNA): TGTGCCAGCAGTCCACAGGGGGGCCTAAACTCCTACAATGAGCAGTTCTTC.

The chain is built from TRBV27 and TRBJ2-7; the D gene is possibly TRBD2 (5 bases). Trimming left V 7 bases short and J 0 bases short, with 16 bases between. Per the germline V gene, CDR1 is MNHEY and CDR2 is SMNVEV (reference sequence). The CDR3 extends over 15 amino acids. The CDR3 is CASTKSGLTSYEQYF. Written as DNA, the CDR3 is TGTGCCAGCACCAAATCCGGACTGACCTCCTACGAGCAGTACTTC.

This clone was seen once. The rearrangement links TRBV6-1 to TRBJ2-5; no clear D gene. Germline lookup yields CDR1 MNHNS and CDR2 SASEGT. The CDR3 length is 12 residues. Deletions cut 7 bases from V and 1 base from J, with 7 bases between. CDR3 residues: CASTYPQETQYF. CDR3 bases: TGTGCCAGCACCTACCCCCAAGAGACCCAGTACTTC.

The rearrangement uses TRBV19 and TRBJ1-3; TRBD1 matches at 7 bases. From germline, CDR1 is LNHDA and CDR2 SQIVND (reference sequence). Trimming removed 6 bases from V and 0 bases from J; junction bases left unmatched: 8. This CDR3 has 16 residues. CDR3 sequence: CASSPRQGFSGNTIYF. The CDR3 coding sequence is TGTGCCAGTAGCCCTCGACAGGGTTTCTCTGGAAACACCATATATTTT.

This sequence joins TRBV19 and TRBJ1-5; 7 bases map to TRBD1. This CDR3 is built from 14 residues. CDR1 is LNHDA and CDR2 is SQIVND in the germline V gene (reference sequence). The V and J ends lost 10 bases and 0 bases, in that order; junction bases with no gene match: 6. For the CDR3, the DNA is TGTGCCACCGAGGACAGGAATAGCAATCAGCCCCAGCATTTT. Translating it yields CATEDRNSNQPQHF. Filled out from reference TRBV19 and TRBJ1-5, the complete variable domain reads DGGITQSPKYLFRKEGQNVTLSCEQNLNHDAMYWYRQDPGQGLRLIYYSQIVNDFQKGDIAEGYSVSREKKESFPLTVTSAQKNPTAFYLCATEDRNSNQPQHFGDGTRLSIL.

This chain connects TRBV5-6 to TRBJ2-6, with D possibly called TRBD1 or TRBD2 (5 bases each). The V gene lost 0 bases and the J gene lost 2 bases, with 18 bases spanning the gap. Germline V gene data show CDR1 as SGHDT and CDR2 as YYEEEE. This CDR3 spans 19 amino acids. The CDR3 sequence is CASSLGSGSHYAGANVLTF. CDR3 sequence (DNA): TGTGCCAGCAGCTTGGGTTCAGGGAGCCACTACGCTGGGGCCAACGTCCTGACTTTC.

This clone has a handful of counts. The rearrangement links TRBV7-9 to TRBJ1-1; no reliable D call. CDR1 SEHNR and CDR2 FQNEAQ come from the germline V gene (reference sequence). The CDR3 has 12 amino acids. V shed 4 bases and J shed 4 bases, with 7 bases lying between them. The CDR3 DNA is TGTGCCAGCAGCTCCGTTTTCACTGAAGCTTTCTTT. This encodes CASSSVFTEAFF.

This chain joins TRBV6-6 and TRBJ1-4; D is ambiguous. V shed 2 bases and J shed 5 bases, with 6 bases lying between them. The germline CDR1 and CDR2 sequences are MNHNY and SVGAGI (reference sequence). The CDR3 is made up of 13 amino acids. For the CDR3, the DNA is TGTGCCAGCAGTTACGCGGAGAATGAAAAACTGTTTTTT. It codes for CASSYAENEKLFF.

This sequence joins TRBV4-3 and TRBJ2-1; TRBD1 aligns across 7 bases. The CDR3 loop spans 14 amino acids. From germline, CDR1 is LGHNA and CDR2 YSLEER. The junction had 6 bases not matched to a gene; V was cut back by 3 bases and J by 7 bases. CDR3 region: CASSHAGTDNEQFF. Written as DNA, the CDR3 is TGCGCCAGCAGCCATGCCGGGACAGATAATGAGCAGTTCTTC.